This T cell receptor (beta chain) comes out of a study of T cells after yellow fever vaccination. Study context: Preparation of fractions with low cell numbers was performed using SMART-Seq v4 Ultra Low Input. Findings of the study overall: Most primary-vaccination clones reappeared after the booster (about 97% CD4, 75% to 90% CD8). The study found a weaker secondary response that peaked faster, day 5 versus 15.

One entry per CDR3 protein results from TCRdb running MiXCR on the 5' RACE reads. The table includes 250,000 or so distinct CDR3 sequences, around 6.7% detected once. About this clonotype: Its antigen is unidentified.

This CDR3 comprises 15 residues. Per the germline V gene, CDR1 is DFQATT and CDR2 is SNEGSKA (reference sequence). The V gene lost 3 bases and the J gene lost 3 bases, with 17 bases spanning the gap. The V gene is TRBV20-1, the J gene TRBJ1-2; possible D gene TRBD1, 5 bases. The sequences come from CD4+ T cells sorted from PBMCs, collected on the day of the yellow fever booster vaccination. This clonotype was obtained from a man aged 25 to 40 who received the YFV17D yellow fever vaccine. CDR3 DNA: TGCAGTGCTAGCCCGTCAGGTCGGGGCGACTATGGCTACACCTTC. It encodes CSASPSGRGDYGYTF.